The 18 T cell receptor beta chains listed next were all sequenced from one sample in a study of human versus mouse CDR3 diversity and MHC coevolution. Only in-frame clones appear in the TCRdb table, and some are missing; sequencing was by immunoSEQ multiplex PCR. This table holds about 60,000 clones, around 94% found once. The sequencing input was naive CD4+ T cells from blood. The sample's subset: CD45RO-negative CD62L-positive naive CD4 T cells. Source of these receptors: a person between 55 and 69 years old in good health.

The rearrangement joins TRBV18 to TRBJ2-1, with 14 bases matching TRBD2. The CDR3 length is 17 residues. The trim removed 0 bases at V and 7 bases at J, leaving 5 bases unmatched. CDR1 is KGHSH and CDR2 is LQKENI in the germline V gene. DNA for the CDR3: TGTGCCAGCTCACCACCGGGGGGACTAGCGGGAGAGAATGAGCAGTTCTTC. Amino acid sequence: CASSPPGGLAGENEQFF.

This rearrangement joins TRBV9 to TRBJ1-2; weak D call: TRBD1 (5 bases). The germline V and J ends were trimmed by 0 bases and 5 bases, with 14 bases remaining between them. This CDR3 is built from 15 residues. CDR1 SGDLS and CDR2 YYNGEE come from the germline V gene. DNA for the CDR3: TGTGCCAGCAGCGTAGCCGATGACAGCTCGTATGGCTACACCTTC. It specifies CASSVADDSSYGYTF.

V usage is TRBV10-3 and J usage is TRBJ2-2; D gene ambiguous. The CDR3 is 16 residues long. Between the trimmed V and J ends, which lost 0 bases and 1 base, there was a span of 9 bases. From germline, CDR1 is ENHRY and CDR2 SYGVKD. The CDR3, as DNA: TGTGCCATCAGTGAGTCGACACCCGAGAACACCGGGGAGCTGTTTTTT. Its translation is CAISESTPENTGELFF.

The rearrangement uses TRBV19 and TRBJ1-5; 7 bases match TRBD1. Trimming took 7 bases from V and 12 from J; bases not matched to a gene: 9. Looked up from germline, CDR1 is LNHDA and CDR2 is SQIVND (reference sequence). The CDR3 has 12 residues. CDR3 in DNA: TGTGCCAGTATGCTCCGACAGGGCCGCCAGCATTTT. Amino acids: CASMLRQGRQHF.

This chain joins TRBV19 and TRBJ2-3; tentatively, D is TRBD2 (7 bases). The CDR3 covers 14 residues. The V and J ends lost 10 bases and 4 bases respectively, with 18 bases between them. Germline V gives CDR1 LNHDA, CDR2 SQIVND (reference sequence). DNA of the CDR3: TGTGCCACCCGCCGGTGGGGGGGCTCAGATACGCAGTATTTT. This sequence encodes CATRRWGGSDTQYF. Full variable domain (rest looked up from reference TRBV19 and TRBJ2-3): DGGITQSPKYLFRKEGQNVTLSCEQNLNHDAMYWYRQDPGQGLRLIYYSQIVNDFQKGDIAEGYSVSREKKESFPLTVTSAQKNPTAFYLCATRRWGGSDTQYFGPGTRLTVL.

The chain combines TRBV11-2 with TRBJ2-1, with 7 bases lining up with TRBD2. The V gene's germline CDR1 is SGHAT and CDR2 FQNNGV. CDR3 size: 15 residues. J lost 5 bases, V lost 1 base, and 5 bases had no gene match. The CDR3 protein is CASSLVAGANNEQFF. DNA for the CDR3: TGTGCCAGCAGCTTAGTTGCGGGAGCTAACAATGAGCAGTTCTTC.

With regard to this clone: The sample holds other DNA sequences that translate to the same CDR3. J is TRBJ2-1 and V is TRBV7-9, with 7 bases matching TRBD2. Germline CDR1 is SEHNR and CDR2 is FQNEAQ (reference sequence). Trimming removed 2 bases from V and 7 bases from J; junction bases left unmatched: 5. The CDR3 contains 14 residues. CDR3 residues: CASSLLADGNEQFF. In nucleotides, the CDR3 is TGTGCCAGCAGCTTACTAGCGGATGGGAATGAGCAGTTCTTC.

This sequence joins TRBV5-5 and TRBJ1-4; TRBD1 aligns across 11 bases. Germline V gene sequence: CDR1 SGHKS, CDR2 YYEKEE (reference sequence). The CDR3 length is 16 residues. V was pared by 4 bases and J by 6 bases, with 8 bases of the junction left unmatched. In nucleotides, the CDR3 is TGTGCCAGCAGCCCTGACTGGACAGGGGGCCATGAAAAACTGTTTTTT. Translation: CASSPDWTGGHEKLFF.

The chain employs TRBV6-5 and TRBJ1-3; the D is unclear. The germline V and J ends were trimmed by 6 bases and 3 bases, with 9 bases remaining between them. Germline CDR1 and CDR2: MNHEY and SVGAGI. This CDR3 comprises 13 residues. CDR3 nucleotide sequence: TGTGCCAGCAGGACGGGTGGTGGAAACACCATATATTTT. As protein: CASRTGGGNTIYF.

This clone was observed once. This chain joins TRBV6-5 and TRBJ1-5; D unresolved. Germline CDR1 and CDR2: MNHEY and SVGAGI. This CDR3 has 16 amino acids. The V gene lost 0 bases and the J gene lost 0 bases, with 9 bases spanning the gap. The CDR3 DNA reads as TGTGCCAGCAGTTACTCGCGGCAGACTAGCAATCAGCCCCAGCATTTT. It codes for CASSYSRQTSNQPQHF.

This sequence joins TRBV2 and TRBJ2-5; 16 nucleotides agree with TRBD2. The V gene end was trimmed by 2 bases and the J gene end by 11 bases; junction bases not matched to a gene: 8. The CDR3 length is 16 residues. Germline V lookup: CDR1 SNHLY, CDR2 FYNNEI. CDR3 protein: CASSEQGLAGGWEQYF. CDR3 sequence (DNA): TGTGCCAGCAGTGAACAGGGACTAGCGGGAGGGTGGGAGCAGTACTTC.

The chain joins TRBV10-3 to TRBJ1-2; tentative D call: TRBD1 (6 bases). V was shortened by 3 bases and J by 4 bases, with 15 bases between the two germline ends. The germline V gene has CDR1 ENHRY and CDR2 SYGVKD. The CDR3 spans 15 residues. The CDR3 DNA is TGTGCCATCAGTGAAGGCCCGACAGGAGTCTATGGCTACACCTTC. Translated, it gives CAISEGPTGVYGYTF.

The chain has TRBV10-1 and TRBJ1-1; D call uncertain. The CDR3 totals 13 residues. V shed 2 bases and J shed 2 bases, with 6 bases lying between them. Germline values: CDR1 WNHNN, CDR2 SYGVQD (reference sequence). The CDR3 DNA follows: TGCGCCAGCAGTGAGCCGGGTAACACTGAAGCTTTCTTT. Its translation is CASSEPGNTEAFF.

The chain links TRBV5-1 to TRBJ2-5; the match to TRBD2 covers 7 bases. With V trimmed by 4 bases and J by 1 base, 7 bases remained unmatched. Germline V lookup: CDR1 SGHRS, CDR2 YFSETQ. The CDR3 is made up of 15 amino acids. The CDR3 DNA reads TGCGCCAGCAGCCCCCAGGGAGGGGTCCAAGAGACCCAGTACTTC. Its protein is CASSPQGGVQETQYF.

The CDR3 DNA is TGCGCCAGCAGTGTGGGACTTCCTAGCACAGATACGCAGTATTTT. Translation: CASSVGLPSTDTQYF. The chain employs TRBV10-1 and TRBJ2-3, with D possibly matching TRBD2 (6 bases). The CDR3 runs to 15 residues. The V gene's germline CDR1 is WNHNN and CDR2 SYGVQD (reference sequence). V was clipped by 4 bases and J by 0 bases, with 11 bases between them.

This clone came up once. The CDR3 region is CASRPGTGDYEQYF. Here the CDR3 DNA reads TGTGCCAGCAGACCCGGGACAGGGGACTACGAGCAGTACTTC. This chain links TRBV6-1 with TRBJ2-5, with 10 bases matching TRBD1. The DNA end is a closer match to TRBJ2-7, so the J assignment may be wrong. Germline loops: CDR1 MNHNS, CDR2 SASEGT. The CDR3 spans 14 residues.

This clone was found a few times. The chain is built from TRBV18 and TRBJ2-1; TRBD2 agrees at 15 bases. This CDR3 spans 15 amino acids. With V trimmed by 5 bases and J by 10 bases, 6 bases remained unmatched. Germline assignment: CDR1 KGHSH and CDR2 LQKENI. CDR3 sequence reads: CASSLGLAGGREQFF. CDR3 DNA sequence: TGTGCCAGCTCATTGGGACTAGCGGGGGGCAGAGAGCAGTTCTTC.

This clone was seen more than once but under ten times. CDR3 coding DNA: TGTGCCATTTCGACGGGGAGGAAAAATGAAAAACTGTTTTTT. This codes for CAISTGRKNEKLFF. The chain combines TRBV10-3 with TRBJ1-4; no clear D. The CDR3 has 14 amino acids. CDR1 ENHRY and CDR2 SYGVKD come from the germline V gene. Trimming cost V 9 bases and J 5 bases, with 16 bases left between them.